The 5 T cell receptor beta chains below were found in one sample sequenced in a study of T cells in Graves' hyperthyroidism and ophthalmopathy. Researchers took RNA transcripts and amplified the TCR beta CDR3 regions from them. Initially, a first-round RT-PCR of the TCR CDR3 employed the HTBI primer set. Each CDR3 protein gets one entry after TCRdb re-called the multiplex PCR reads with MiXCR. The sample yields roughly 500,000 distinct CDR3 sequences, around 13% seen once. Sequencing was performed on blood. These receptors originate from a woman in her 30s with Graves' hyperthyroidism that later progressed to Graves' ophthalmopathy.

This clonotype occurred many times. The rearrangement joins TRBV12-3 or TRBV12-4 to TRBJ2-1; TRBD2 agrees at 11 bases. CDR3 size: 15 residues. V gave up 6 bases and J gave up 5 bases; unmatched junction bases: 6. CDR3 in DNA: TGTGCCAGCAGGACGACTAGCGGGAACAACAATGAGCAGTTCTTC. Translation gives CASRTTSGNNNEQFF.

V and J are TRBV6-1 and TRBJ2-3; TRBD2 matches at 9 bases. Germline CDR1 is MNHNS and CDR2 is SASEGT. The ends lost 0 bases at V and 7 bases at J; junction bases unmatched: 11. CDR3 length equals 17 residues. DNA of the CDR3: TGTGCCAGCAGTGAAGCGCTATTAGCGGGAGTCCTAAATACGCAGTATTTT. Translation: CASSEALLAGVLNTQYF.

V and J are TRBV6-4 and TRBJ2-1; maybe TRBD2 (5 bases). Deletions cut 5 bases from V and 9 bases from J, with 14 bases between. CDR3 length equals 13 residues. Germline V gene lookup returns CDR1 MRHNA and CDR2 SNTAGT. This CDR3 reads CASSLEVATEQFF. CDR3 DNA sequence: TGTGCCAGCAGTTTGGAGGTCGCGACTGAGCAGTTCTTC.

The sample holds many counts of this clonotype. This rearrangement joins TRBV5-5 to TRBJ2-7; the D is unclear. V lost 0 bases and J 5 bases, leaving 6 bases between the germline ends. The CDR3 is 12 residues long. Germline-derived CDR1 and CDR2 are SGHKS and YYEKEE (reference sequence). For the CDR3, the DNA is TGTGCCAGCAGCTTGGAACGGGACGAGCAGTACTTC. Protein: CASSLERDEQYF.

V usage is TRBV3-1 and J usage is TRBJ2-6; D remains ambiguous. This CDR3 contains 15 residues. Trimming shortened V by 2 bases and J by 0 bases, and 5 bases separated the two germline ends. In germline, CDR1 is LGHDT, CDR2 YNNKEL (reference sequence). The CDR3: CASSQLNSGANVLTF. The DNA for the CDR3 is TGTGCCAGCAGCCAATTGAACTCTGGGGCCAACGTCCTGACTTTC.